Detailed here is one T cell receptor beta chain. This record belongs to a study of blood T cell repertoires in COVID-19. Sequencing was performed with immunoSEQ multiplex PCR; in TCRdb, only in-frame clones are kept and a portion is missing. The table shows 360,000 or so clones, with approximately 90% occurring only once. Trimming stripped 7 bases from V and 4 bases from J, with 13 bases between. Germline CDR1 and CDR2: MDHEN and SYDVKM. The CDR3 spans 14 residues. The sequenced sample was peripheral blood. V is TRBV28 and J is TRBJ2-2; tentative D call: TRBD2 (7 bases). This sequence was found in a woman in her fifties or sixties with COVID-19, enrolled during active disease. The CDR3 reads CASIGGPGTGELFF. The CDR3 nucleotides read TGTGCCAGCATCGGGGGGCCGGGCACCGGGGAGCTGTTTTTT.